Below are 8 T cell receptor beta chains sequenced from a single sample in a study of cytomegalovirus exposure and HLA in healthy donors. PCR amplification relied on 60 Vbeta primers (plus 13 Jbeta primers). Clones were sequenced by immunoSEQ multiplex PCR, and TCRdb holds only the in-frame ones, with some missing. The sample includes 95,000 or so clones, around 70% of them seen just once. The material sequenced was PBMCs. The receptor source for this set is a woman in her forties or fifties in good health and CMV-seropositive.

This chain uses TRBV7-9 with TRBJ1-1, with D unclear. The V gene lost 3 bases and the J gene lost 1 base, with 6 bases spanning the gap. Germline V gene lookup returns CDR1 SEHNR and CDR2 FQNEAQ (reference sequence). The CDR3 runs 13 residues. CDR3 residues: CASSFWANTEAFF. In DNA, the CDR3 is TGTGCCAGCAGCTTTTGGGCGAACACTGAAGCTTTCTTT.

CDR3 protein: CASTSGLDEQYF. The CDR3 nucleotides read TGTGCCAGCACCTCAGGGCTGGACGAGCAGTACTTC. This sequence joins TRBV28 and TRBJ2-7, with D possibly matching TRBD1 (5 bases). Germline V gene lookup returns CDR1 MDHEN and CDR2 SYDVKM. The CDR3 spans 12 residues. V was trimmed by 7 bases and J by 5 bases, leaving 12 bases between them.

This clone showed up just a few times. The J gene is TRBJ2-7, the V gene TRBV5-4; 7 positions match TRBD1. The CDR3 extends over 14 amino acids. J lost 0 bases, V lost 1 base, and 1 base had no gene match. Germline loops: CDR1 SGHNT, CDR2 YYREEE (reference sequence). The CDR3 loop reads CASSLQGVSYEQYF. CDR3 in DNA: TGTGCCAGCAGCTTGCAGGGGGTCTCCTACGAGCAGTACTTC.

This clone has only one observation. The J gene is TRBJ2-1, the V gene TRBV7-3, with TRBD2 matching 11 bases. This CDR3 is 16 amino acids long. The germline V gene has CDR1 SGHTA and CDR2 FQGTGA. The V segment lost 2 bases and the J segment 3 bases; nucleotides outside the gene matches: 3. Here the CDR3 DNA reads TGTGCCAGCAGCTTAGGACTAGCGGGCGTCTACAATGAGCAGTTCTTC. Its protein is CASSLGLAGVYNEQFF. The full variable domain, with the rest looked up from reference TRBV7-3 and TRBJ2-1, is GAGVSQTPSNKVTEKGKYVELRCDPISGHTALYWYRQSLGQGPEFLIYFQGTGAADDSGLPNDRFFAVRPEGSVSTLKIQRTERGDSAVYLCASSLGLAGVYNEQFFGPGTRLTVL.

The chain uses TRBV4-3 and TRBJ1-4; D is unclear. Trimming removed 1 base from V and 3 bases from J, with 12 bases in between. Germline V gene lookup returns CDR1 LGHNA and CDR2 YSLEER. The length of the CDR3 is 16 residues. The CDR3 is CASSQVVEVPNEKLFF. CDR3 coding DNA: TGCGCCAGCAGCCAAGTGGTCGAGGTTCCTAATGAAAAACTGTTTTTT.

This rearrangement joins TRBV5-1 to TRBJ2-3; 9 nucleotides line up with TRBD2. Germline V gene data show CDR1 as SGHRS and CDR2 as YFSETQ. V lost 0 bases and J lost 1; bases outside the gene matches: 3. The CDR3 runs 16 residues. CDR3 amino acids: CASSLEVAGGTDTQYF. Written as DNA, the CDR3 is TGCGCCAGCAGCTTGGAGGTAGCGGGGGGCACAGATACGCAGTATTTT.

This chain joins TRBV27 and TRBJ1-4; D gene uncertain. V was shortened by 4 bases and J by 8 bases, with 11 bases between the two germline ends. Germline CDR1 is MNHEY and CDR2 is SMNVEV (reference sequence). The CDR3 has 13 residues. CDR3 sequence: CASSYRRLEKLFF. In nucleotides, the CDR3 is TGTGCCAGCAGTTACCGTAGACTGGAAAAACTGTTTTTT.

The gene calls are TRBV27 and TRBJ2-2; D gene unclear. The V gene's germline CDR1 is MNHEY and CDR2 SMNVEV (reference sequence). The germline V and J ends were trimmed by 3 bases and 7 bases, with 9 bases remaining between them. The CDR3 is 13 amino acids. This chain's CDR3 is CASSLTLRGELFF. The CDR3 DNA is TGTGCCAGCAGTTTGACTTTGCGCGGGGAGCTGTTTTTT.